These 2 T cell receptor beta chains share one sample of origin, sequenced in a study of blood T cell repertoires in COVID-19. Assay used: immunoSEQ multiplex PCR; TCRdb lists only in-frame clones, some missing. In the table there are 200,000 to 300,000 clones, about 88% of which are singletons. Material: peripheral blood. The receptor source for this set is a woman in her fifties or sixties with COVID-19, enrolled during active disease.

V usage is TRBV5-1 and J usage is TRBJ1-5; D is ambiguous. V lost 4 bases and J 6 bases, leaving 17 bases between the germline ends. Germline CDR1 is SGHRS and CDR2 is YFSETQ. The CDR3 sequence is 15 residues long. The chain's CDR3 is CASSVDGERGQPQHF. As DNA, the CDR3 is TGCGCCAGCAGCGTCGACGGGGAACGAGGTCAGCCCCAGCATTTT.

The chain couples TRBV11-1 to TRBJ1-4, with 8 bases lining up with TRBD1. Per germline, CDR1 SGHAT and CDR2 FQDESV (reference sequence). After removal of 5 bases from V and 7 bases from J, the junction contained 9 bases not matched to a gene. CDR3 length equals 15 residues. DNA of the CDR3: TGTGCCAGCAGCCCGGGGGACAGGAACCGTGAAAAACTGTTTTTT. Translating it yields CASSPGDRNREKLFF.